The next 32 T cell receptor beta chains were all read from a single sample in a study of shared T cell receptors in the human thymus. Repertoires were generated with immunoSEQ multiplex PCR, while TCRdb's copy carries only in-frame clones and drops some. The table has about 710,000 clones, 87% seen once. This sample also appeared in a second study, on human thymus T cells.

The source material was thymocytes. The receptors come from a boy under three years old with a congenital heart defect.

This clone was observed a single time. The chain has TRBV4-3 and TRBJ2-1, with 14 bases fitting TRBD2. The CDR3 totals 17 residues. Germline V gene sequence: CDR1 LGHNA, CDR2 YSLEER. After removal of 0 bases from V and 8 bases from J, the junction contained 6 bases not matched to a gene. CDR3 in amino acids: CASSQDSGTSGSDEQFF. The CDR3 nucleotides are TGCGCCAGCAGCCAAGATTCAGGGACTAGCGGGAGTGATGAGCAGTTCTTC.

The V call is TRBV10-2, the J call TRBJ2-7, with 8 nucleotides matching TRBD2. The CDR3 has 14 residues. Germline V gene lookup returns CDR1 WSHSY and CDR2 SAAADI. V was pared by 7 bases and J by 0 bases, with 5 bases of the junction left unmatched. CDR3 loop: CASNSGSYSYEQYF. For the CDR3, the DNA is TGCGCCAGCAACAGCGGGAGCTACTCCTACGAGCAGTACTTC.

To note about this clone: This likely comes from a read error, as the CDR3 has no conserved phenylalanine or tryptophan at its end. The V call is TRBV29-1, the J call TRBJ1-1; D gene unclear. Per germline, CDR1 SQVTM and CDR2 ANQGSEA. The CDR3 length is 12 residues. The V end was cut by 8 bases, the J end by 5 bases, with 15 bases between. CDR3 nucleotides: TGCAGCATCGGAGTTGGGTATACTGAAGCTTTCCTT. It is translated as CSIGVGYTEAFL.

Here the CDR3 reads CASSPRDFLSSYNSPLHF. In DNA, the CDR3 is TGTGCCAGCAGTCCCAGGGACTTTCTGAGCTCCTATAATTCACCCCTCCACTTT. The gene calls are TRBV27 and TRBJ1-6, with D possibly matching TRBD1 (5 bases). V was shortened by 5 bases and J by 0 bases, with 17 bases between the two germline ends. The length of the CDR3 is 18 residues. CDR1 is MNHEY, CDR2 SMNVEV, per germline (reference sequence).

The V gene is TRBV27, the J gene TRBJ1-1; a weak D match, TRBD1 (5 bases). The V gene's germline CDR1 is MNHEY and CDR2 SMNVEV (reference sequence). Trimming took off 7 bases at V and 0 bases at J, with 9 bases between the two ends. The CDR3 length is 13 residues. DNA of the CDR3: TGTGCCAGCATGGACAATTTGAACACTGAAGCTTTCTTT. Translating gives CASMDNLNTEAFF.

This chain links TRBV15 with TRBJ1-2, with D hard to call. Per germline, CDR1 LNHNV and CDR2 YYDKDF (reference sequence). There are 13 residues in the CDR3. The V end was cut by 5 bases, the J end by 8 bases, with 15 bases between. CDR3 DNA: TGTGCCACCAGCGTCAAGCCAGGTTCGGGCTACACCTTC. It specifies CATSVKPGSGYTF.

CDR3 loop: CASSGLNSYGYTF. The DNA of the CDR3 is TGTGCCAGCAGTGGGCTGAACAGCTATGGCTACACCTTC. The chain uses TRBV6-1 and TRBJ1-2, with D unresolved. The CDR3 has 13 residues. Germline CDR1 and CDR2: MNHNS and SASEGT. The V and J ends lost 4 bases and 4 bases respectively, with 10 bases between them.

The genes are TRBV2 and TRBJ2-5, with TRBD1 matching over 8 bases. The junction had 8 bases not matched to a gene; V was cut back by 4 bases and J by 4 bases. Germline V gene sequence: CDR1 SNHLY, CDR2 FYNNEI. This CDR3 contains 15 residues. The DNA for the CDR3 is TGTGCCAGCAGTGGCCGGCGACAGGGGCGAGAGACCCAGTACTTC. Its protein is CASSGRRQGRETQYF.

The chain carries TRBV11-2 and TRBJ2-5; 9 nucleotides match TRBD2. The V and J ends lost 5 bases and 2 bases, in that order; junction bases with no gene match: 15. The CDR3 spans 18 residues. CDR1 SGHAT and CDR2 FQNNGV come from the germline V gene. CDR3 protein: CASSRTRPYTSGQETQYF. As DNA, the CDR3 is TGTGCCAGCAGCCGCACCCGTCCCTACACTAGCGGGCAAGAGACCCAGTACTTC.

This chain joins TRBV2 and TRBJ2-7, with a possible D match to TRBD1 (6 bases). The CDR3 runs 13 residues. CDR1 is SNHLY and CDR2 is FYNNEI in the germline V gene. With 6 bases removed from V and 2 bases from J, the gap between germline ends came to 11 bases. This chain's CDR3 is CASRRDNPYEQYF. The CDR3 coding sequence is TGTGCCAGCAGGAGGGACAATCCCTACGAGCAGTACTTC.

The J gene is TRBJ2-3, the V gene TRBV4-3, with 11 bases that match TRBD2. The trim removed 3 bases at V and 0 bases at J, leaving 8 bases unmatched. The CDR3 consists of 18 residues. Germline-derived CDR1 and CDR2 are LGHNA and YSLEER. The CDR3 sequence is CASSHLGTSGPSTDTQYF. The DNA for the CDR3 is TGCGCCAGCAGCCACTTGGGGACTAGCGGCCCGAGCACAGATACGCAGTATTTT.

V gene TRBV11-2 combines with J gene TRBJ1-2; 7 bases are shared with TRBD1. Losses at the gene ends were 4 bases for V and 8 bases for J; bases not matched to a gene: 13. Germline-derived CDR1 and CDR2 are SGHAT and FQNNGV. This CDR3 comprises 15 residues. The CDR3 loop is CASSSPRQGRVGYTF. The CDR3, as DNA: TGTGCCAGCAGCTCCCCGAGACAGGGACGGGTAGGCTACACCTTC.

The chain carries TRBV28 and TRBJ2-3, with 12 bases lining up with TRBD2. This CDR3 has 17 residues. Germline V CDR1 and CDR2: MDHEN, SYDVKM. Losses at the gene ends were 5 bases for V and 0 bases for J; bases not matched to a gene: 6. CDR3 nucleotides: TGTGCCAGCAGTCTGCGGACTAGCGGGGATAGCACAGATACGCAGTATTTT. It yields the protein CASSLRTSGDSTDTQYF. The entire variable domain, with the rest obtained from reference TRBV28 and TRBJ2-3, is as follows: DVKVTQSSRYLVKRTGEKVFLECVQDMDHENMFWYRQDPGLGLRLIYFSYDVKMKEKGDIPEGYSVSREKKERFSLILESASTNQTSMYLCASSLRTSGDSTDTQYFGPGTRLTVL.

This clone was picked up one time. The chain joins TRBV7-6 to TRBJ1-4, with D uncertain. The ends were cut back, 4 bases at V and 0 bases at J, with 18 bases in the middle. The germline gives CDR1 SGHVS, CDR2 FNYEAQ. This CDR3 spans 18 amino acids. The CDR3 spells CASSSIPEGTATNEKLFF. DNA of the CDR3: TGTGCCAGCAGCTCCATCCCTGAGGGAACTGCAACTAATGAAAAACTGTTTTTT.

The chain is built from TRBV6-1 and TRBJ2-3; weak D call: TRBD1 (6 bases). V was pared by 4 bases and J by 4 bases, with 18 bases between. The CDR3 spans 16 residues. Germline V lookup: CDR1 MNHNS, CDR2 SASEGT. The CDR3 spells CASSVGTLVVADTQYF. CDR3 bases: TGTGCCAGCAGTGTAGGGACATTAGTGGTGGCAGATACGCAGTATTTT.

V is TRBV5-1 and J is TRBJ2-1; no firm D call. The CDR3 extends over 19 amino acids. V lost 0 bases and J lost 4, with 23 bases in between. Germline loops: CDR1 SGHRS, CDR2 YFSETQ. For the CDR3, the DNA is TGCGCCAGCAGCTTGGTTGTTCCTCAAACTATAACGTTTTACAATGAGCAGTTCTTC. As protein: CASSLVVPQTITFYNEQFF.

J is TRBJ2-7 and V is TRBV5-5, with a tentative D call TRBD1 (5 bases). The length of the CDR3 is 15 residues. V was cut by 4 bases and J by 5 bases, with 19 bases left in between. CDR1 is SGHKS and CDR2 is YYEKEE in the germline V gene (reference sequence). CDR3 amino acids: CASSNQTLAGHEQYF. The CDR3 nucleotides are TGTGCCAGCAGCAATCAAACCTTGGCAGGGCACGAGCAGTACTTC.

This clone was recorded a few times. The CDR3 bases are TGCGCCAGCAGCTACCGGGACAAAGCCGCCTACGAGCAGTACTTC. It yields the protein CASSYRDKAAYEQYF. The V call is TRBV5-1, the J call TRBJ2-7, with D maybe TRBD1 (6 bases). In germline, CDR1 is SGHRS, CDR2 YFSETQ. The germline V and J ends were trimmed by 3 bases and 2 bases, with 15 bases remaining between them. The length of the CDR3 is 15 residues.

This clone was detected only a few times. DNA of the CDR3: TGTGCCAGCAGTGACGACAAGCACTCAGGATACGAGCAGTACTTC. Translation: CASSDDKHSGYEQYF. J is TRBJ2-7 and V is TRBV25-1; D is undetermined. With 3 bases removed from V and 4 bases from J, the gap between germline ends came to 16 bases. Germline values: CDR1 MGHDK, CDR2 SYGVNS. There are 15 residues in the CDR3.

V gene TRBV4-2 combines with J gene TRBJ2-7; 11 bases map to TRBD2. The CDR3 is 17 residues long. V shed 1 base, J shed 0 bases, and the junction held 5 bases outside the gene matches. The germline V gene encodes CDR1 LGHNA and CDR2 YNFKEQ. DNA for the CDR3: TGTGCCAGCAGCCAAGGCGGGACTAGCGGAAGCTCCTACGAGCAGTACTTC. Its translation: CASSQGGTSGSSYEQYF.

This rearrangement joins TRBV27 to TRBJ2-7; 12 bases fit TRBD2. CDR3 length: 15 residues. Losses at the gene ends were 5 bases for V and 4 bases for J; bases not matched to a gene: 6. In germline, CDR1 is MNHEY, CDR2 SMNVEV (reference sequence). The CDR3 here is CASSPGLAGRYEQYF. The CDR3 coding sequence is TGTGCCAGCAGTCCAGGACTAGCGGGAAGGTACGAGCAGTACTTC.

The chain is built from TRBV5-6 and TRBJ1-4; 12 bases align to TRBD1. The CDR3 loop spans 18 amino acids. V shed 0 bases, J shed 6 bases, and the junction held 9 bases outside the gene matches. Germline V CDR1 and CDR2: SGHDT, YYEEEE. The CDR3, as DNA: TGTGCCAGCAGCTTGGACGGGACAGGGGGCACTAGAGATGAAAAACTGTTTTTT. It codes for CASSLDGTGGTRDEKLFF.

The CDR3: CASSPRGGDATDETQYF. CDR3 nucleotide sequence: TGTGCCAGCAGCCCTAGAGGCGGGGACGCCACGGATGAGACCCAGTACTTC. The chain employs TRBV11-2 and TRBJ2-5, with TRBD2 as a possible D gene (6 bases). In germline, CDR1 is SGHAT, CDR2 FQNNGV. There are 17 residues in the CDR3. V lost 5 bases and J 5 bases, leaving 24 bases between the germline ends.

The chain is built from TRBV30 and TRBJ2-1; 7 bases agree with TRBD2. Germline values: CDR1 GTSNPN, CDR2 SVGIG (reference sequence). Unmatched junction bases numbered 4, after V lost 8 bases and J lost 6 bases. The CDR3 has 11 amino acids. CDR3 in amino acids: CARGTTNEQFF. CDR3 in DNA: TGTGCCCGTGGGACTACCAATGAGCAGTTCTTC. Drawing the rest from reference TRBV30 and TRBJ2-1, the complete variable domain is SQTIHQWPATLVQPVGSPLSLECTVEGTSNPNLYWYRQAAGRGLQLLFYSVGIGQISSEVPQNLSASRPQDRQFILSSKKLLLSDSGFYLCARGTTNEQFFGPGTRLTVL.

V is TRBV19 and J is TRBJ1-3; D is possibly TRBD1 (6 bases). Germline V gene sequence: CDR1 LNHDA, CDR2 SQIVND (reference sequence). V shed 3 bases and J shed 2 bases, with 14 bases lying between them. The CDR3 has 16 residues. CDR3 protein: CASSIDSTGTGNTIYF. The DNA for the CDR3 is TGTGCCAGTAGTATCGATTCCACAGGGACTGGAAACACCATATATTTT.

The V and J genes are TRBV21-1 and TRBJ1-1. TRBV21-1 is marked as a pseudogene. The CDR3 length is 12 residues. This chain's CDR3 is CASRMRRGEAFF. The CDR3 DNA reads TGTGCCAGCAGGATGAGACGGGGGGAAGCTTTCTTT.

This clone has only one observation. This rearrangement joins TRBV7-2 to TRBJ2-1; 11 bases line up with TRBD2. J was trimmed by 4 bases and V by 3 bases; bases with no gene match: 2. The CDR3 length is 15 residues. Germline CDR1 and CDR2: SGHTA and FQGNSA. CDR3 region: CASSFTSGGYNEQFF. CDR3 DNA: TGTGCCAGCAGCTTTACTAGCGGGGGTTACAATGAGCAGTTCTTC.

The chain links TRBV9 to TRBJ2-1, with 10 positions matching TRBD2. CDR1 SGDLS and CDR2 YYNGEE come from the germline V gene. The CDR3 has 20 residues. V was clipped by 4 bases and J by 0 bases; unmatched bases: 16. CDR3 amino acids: CASSPPPGTSVISSYNEQFF. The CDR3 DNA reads TGTGCCAGCAGCCCCCCGCCTGGGACTAGCGTCATAAGCTCCTACAATGAGCAGTTCTTC.

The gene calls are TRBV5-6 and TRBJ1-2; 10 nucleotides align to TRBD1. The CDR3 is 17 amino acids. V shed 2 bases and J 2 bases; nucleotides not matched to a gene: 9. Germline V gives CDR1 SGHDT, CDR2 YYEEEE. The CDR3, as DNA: TGTGCCAGCAGCTTATTCCGGGACAGGGGACCCAACTATGGCTACACCTTC. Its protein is CASSLFRDRGPNYGYTF.

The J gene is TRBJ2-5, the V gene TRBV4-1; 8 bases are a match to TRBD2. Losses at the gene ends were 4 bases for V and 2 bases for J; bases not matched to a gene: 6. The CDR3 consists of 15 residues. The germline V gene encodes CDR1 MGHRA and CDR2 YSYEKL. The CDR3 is CASSPGAGGQETQYF. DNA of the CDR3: TGCGCCAGCAGCCCGGGGGCGGGGGGACAAGAGACCCAGTACTTC.

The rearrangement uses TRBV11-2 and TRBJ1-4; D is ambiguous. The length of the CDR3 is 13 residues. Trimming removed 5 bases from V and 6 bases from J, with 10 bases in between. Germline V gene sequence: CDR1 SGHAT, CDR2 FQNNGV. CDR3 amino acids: CASSRRLDEKLFF. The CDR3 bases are TGTGCCAGCAGCCGCAGGTTGGATGAAAAACTGTTTTTT.

CDR3 nucleotide sequence: TGTGCCAGCACCTACAGGGAACTTAACACAGATACGCAGTATTTT. Translated: CASTYRELNTDTQYF. The chain links TRBV6-8 to TRBJ2-3; possibly TRBD1 for D (6 bases). V dropped 7 bases and J dropped 2 bases, with 16 bases sitting between them. Per the germline V gene, CDR1 is MNHGY and CDR2 is SAAAGT. There are 15 residues in the CDR3.